One T cell receptor (beta chain) is described in this entry. The antigen it recognizes is unknown. No base quality values were provided; no much bigger clone lies one nucleotide off. This entry comes from a study of blood T cell repertoires in COVID-19 (dated by TCRdb to 2019 to 2021). Study-level background: Samples covering the acute and convalescent phases of COVID-19 were provided by collaborators in the United States, Italy and Spain. Subjects who had been exposed to COVID-19, were actively infected with it, or had recovered from it provided the deeply sampled blood TCRbeta repertoires that made up the dataset. A freely available public database, intended as a resource for researchers studying the immune response to SARS-CoV-2, is where the repertoires were released. HLA class I and class II types, where available, came from metadata supplied by the sample provider rather than from assay-based typing. The samples were drawn from two sources: the first 160 participants of the ongoing ImmuneRACE study, and 1,254 subjects contributed by 6 global collaborators. Nearly every sample came with metadata listing a de-identified subject ID, COVID-19 status, age in years and sex. The prospective study material was composed of cDNA or gDNA derived from T cells, B-cell-depleted T cells, or PBMCs. Paper-wide results and their limitations: The amount of clinical and demographic metadata varied by source and participant and was provided uncurated.

Enrolling through a virtual design, the prospective study's participants ranged in age from roughly 18 to 100 years and lived across about two dozen United States geographic areas. Cohort assignment in the prospective study relied on participant-reported clinical history from a screening survey and a study questionnaire. Exposed participants were defined as having been in contact with someone with a PCR-confirmed or clinician-diagnosed COVID-19 case within 2 weeks of study entry. Each participant in the prospective study had whole blood, serum and a nasopharyngeal or oropharyngeal swab collected by mobile phlebotomists. Additional blood draws and questionnaires over an approximately two-month period could optionally be provided by prospective study participants. Before DNA extraction, prospective study blood samples were shipped either frozen or at room temperature. TCRbeta CDR3 regions were amplified from genomic DNA using the immunoSEQ Assay, a bias-controlled multiplex PCR. On the authors' methods: Nucleated cell counts per sample were estimated from amplification of reference gene primers within the assay. To quantify the absolute abundance of each unique TCRbeta CDR3 rearrangement, sequence reads were collapsed and filtered. Productive Simpson clonality was computed per sample as the square root of Simpson's diversity index over productive rearrangements. In its TCRdb copy, this immuneACCESS table keeps in-frame sequences only and misses some clones. Where compared with another copy, unresolved V genes explain less than half of these, and the others have no known cause. V, J and clone size derive from that table, while D and trimming were established from the DNA sequence. Across this sample there are fewer than 400,000 clones, with more than 85% seen only once. The ten largest account for 3% to 5% of the sample.

The CDR3 runs 12 residues from the cysteine to the phenylalanine. This entry keeps only the CDR3 DNA: 36 bases, framed from base 1. CDR1 and CDR2 are drawn from the germline V gene (reference sequence): LNHNV, YYDKDF. Trimming costs V 6 bases and J 3 bases, and their ends lie 9 bases apart. The chain is encoded by TRBV15 joined to TRBJ2-7; a tentative D match to TRBD1 spans 6 bases. The receptor was derived from a woman aged 25 to 45 who had been exposed to COVID-19. Sequences were obtained from PBMCs or T cells enriched from blood (not recorded which). The CDR3 protein: CATRDRYYEQYF. The DNA reads as follows: TGTGCCACCAGGGACAGATACTACGAGCAGTACTTC. The full variable domain, with segments outside the CDR3 supplied by the reference TRBV15 and TRBJ2-7 proteins, appears as DAMVIQNPRYQVTQFGKPVTLSCSQTLNHNVMYWYQQKSSQAPKLLFHYYDKDFNNEADTPDNFQSRRPNTSFCFLDIRSPGLGDTAMYLCATRDRYYEQYFGPGTRLTVT.